This T cell receptor (beta chain) was obtained from a study of Ad26.COV2.S vaccination and SARS-CoV-2 variants (dated by TCRdb to the early 2020s). Some background on the complete study: Donors in the vaccine arm were drawn from COV1001, a multicentre, randomized, double-blind, placebo-controlled phase I-IIa trial testing Ad26.COV2.S in healthy adults. Ad26.COV2.S was given intramuscularly at 5x10^10 or 1x10^11 viral particles, as a single shot or as two shots 56 days apart. TCRbeta repertoire sequencing was used to assess the specificity and breadth of SARS-CoV-2-reactive T cell receptors after Ad26.COV2.S vaccination. A total of roughly 32 samples were included in the TCR-sequenced set, comprising 19 Ad26.COV2.S vaccine recipients, 5 placebo recipients and 8 SARS-CoV-2 convalescent individuals. Trial participants were randomized into five groups of five, in which low-dose or high-dose Ad26.COV2.S was given once or twice, or placebo was given on both occasions. Blinding of investigators to trial group allocation was maintained during experiments and outcome assessment.

V is clipped by 10 bases and J by 2 bases, and the sequence between their germline boundaries is 12 bases long. There are 13 amino acids in the CDR3, from cysteine to phenylalanine inclusive. Only the CDR3 portion is preserved as DNA: 39 bases, with reading frame beginning at the first base. Based on the germline V gene (reference sequence), the CDR1 and CDR2 sequences are LNHDA and SQIVND. Results and caveats for the whole study, not just this receptor: The study was not powered to compare responses between vaccine doses or regimens. Comparable non-spike TCR breadth was observed between vaccine and placebo recipients, consistent with only spike being contained in the vaccine. Substantial breadth of spike-specific CD8+ and CD4+ T cell responses was reported after vaccination. According to the authors, total T cell responses may have been underestimated by the TCR breadth and depth analyses. Higher spike-specific TCR breadth was observed in Ad26.COV2.S recipients than in placebo recipients (P = 0.0014).

A remark on this clone: The antigen it binds to is not known. No qualities accompany the bases; no much larger clone lies one base away.

The sample's treatment or condition label, decoded: roughly 20 received Ad26.COV2.S at low or high dose, single or two shots; about 5 received placebo; per-sample allocation not given. Repertoires of vaccine and placebo recipients were sequenced from samples taken on day 63 after the first injection. Cohort 1b enrolled 25 or so adults aged 18-55 years at a single site in Boston, USA, between 29 July and 7 August 2020. Ad26.COV2.S was a replication-incompetent adenovirus type 26 vector expressing a prefusion-stabilized SARS-CoV-2 spike protein from the original Wuhan strain. TCRbeta CDR3 regions were sequenced with the immunoSEQ Assay. After extraction, genomic DNA underwent amplification by bias-controlled multiplex PCR, followed by high-throughput sequencing. In the paper's pipeline: Collapsing and filtering of sequences were performed to quantify the absolute abundance of each unique TCRbeta CDR3 region. T cell fraction was estimated by normalizing TCRbeta template counts to usable DNA, with usable DNA measured through amplification of reference genes found in all nucleated cells. Repertoire TCRs were annotated as SARS-CoV-2-specific when V gene, CDR3 amino acid sequence and J gene were exactly matched to a known reactive TCR set. The reference SARS-CoV-2 TCR set came from MIRA and was filtered for enrichment in COVID-19-positive ImmuneCODE repertoires, removing public or cross-reactive TCRs. Based on the MIRA antigens, annotated TCRs were further analysed at the level of specific ORF or position within ORF. Breadth was defined as the number of annotated unique rearrangements divided by the total number of unique productive rearrangements, and depth was defined as the summed frequency of the annotated unique rearrangements. Two-sided Wilcoxon rank-sum tests were applied when comparing TCR breadth between groups. What TCRdb holds here is the immuneACCESS table cut down to in-frame rearrangements. Part of the clones is not present; checked against another copy, under half of the missing clones reflect an unresolved V gene, and the others are unexplained. V and J calls and clone size are those listed in that table; D and trimming were worked out from the DNA. The sample contains some 250,000 clones, 88% of them found a single time. The ten most abundant clones make up over 8.5% of the sample.

This material consisted of peripheral blood, taken in a trial of Ad26.COV2.S vaccine versus placebo. The receptor chain draws on TRBV19 and TRBJ1-3, with the D gene call left open. This clonotype was sampled from a person aged 18 to 65 who received the Ad26.COV2.S COVID-19 vaccine or a placebo. The encoded CDR3 is CATEIGTGNTIYF. The nucleotide sequence reads as follows: TGTGCCACCGAAATTGGGACTGGAAACACCATATATTTT.